This TCR beta chain was sequenced for a study of T-cell reconstitution after alpha-beta-depleted transplantation in children. Unique molecular identifiers featured in how the TCRbeta library was prepared. MiXCR was run by TCRdb on the PCR reads, yielding one entry per CDR3 protein. The table lists about 980,000 distinct CDR3 sequences, roughly 29% of them singletons. V was trimmed by 7 bases and J by 0 bases, leaving 12 bases between them. Germline V gives CDR1 DFQATT, CDR2 SNEGSKA (reference sequence). This CDR3 spans 13 amino acids. This clonotype was sampled from a boy younger than two who had a stem cell transplant for SCID, so the T cells may come from the graft donor. The chain recombines TRBV20-1 with TRBJ2-5; D is unclear. This material consisted of PBMCs, mostly from graft donor cells, taken 360 days after TCRalphabeta/CD19-depleted stem cell transplant. The CDR3 DNA is TGCAGTGGGCTACGGAAAAACCAAGAGACCCAGTACTTC. It encodes CSGLRKNQETQYF.